The rows below give T cell receptor beta chains drawn from one sample of a study of T-cell reconstitution after alpha-beta-depleted transplantation in children. TCRdb reprocessed the PCR reads with MiXCR, giving one entry per CDR3 protein. Of 300,000 to 350,000 distinct CDR3 sequences listed, around 15% were seen once; the top ten hold about 41%. This material consisted of PBMCs, mostly from graft donor cells, taken 360 days after TCRalphabeta/CD19-depleted stem cell transplant. These receptors originate from a male patient between 2 and 10 years old who had a stem cell transplant for acute lymphoblastic leukemia, so the T cells may come from the graft donor. Each CDR3 is given with its conserved first and last residue. Fields, in order: D gene, J gene, V gene, clone size, CDR3 protein, CDR3 DNA. A D gene is named only where the DNA matches it firmly. The listing skips clone size in some rows; elsewhere it reads once, few, many or a size class.

>.|TRBJ2-7|TRBV28|.
CASRPDTHYEQYF
TGTGCCAGCAGACCTGACACCCACTACGAGCAGTACTTC
>TRBD2|TRBJ2-7|TRBV24-1|.
CGAILRSTGRTGTSGRYEQYF
TGTGGCGCCATTTTGCGATCGACAGGGCGCACCGGGACTAGCGGGAGATACGAGCAGTACTTC
>TRBD2|TRBJ2-1|TRBV4-3|many
CASSQGLAAYNEQFF
TGCGCCAGCAGCCAGGGACTAGCGGCATACAATGAGCAGTTCTTC
>TRBD1|TRBJ2-7|TRBV12-3/TRBV12-4|few
CASRGQGSSYEQYF
TGTGCCAGCAGGGGACAGGGGAGCTCCTACGAGCAGTACTTC
>.|TRBJ1-2|TRBV4-2|.
CASSQDGGSYTF
TGTGCCAGCAGCCAAGATGGGGGTAGCTACACCTTC
>.|TRBJ2-7|TRBV29-1|.
CSVASVTHEQYF
TGCAGCGTTGCCTCAGTTACTCACGAGCAGTACTTC
>TRBD1|TRBJ2-2|TRBV29-1|.
CSGQGGTGELFF
TGCAGCGGACAGGGCGGGACCGGGGAGCTGTTTTTT
>TRBD1|TRBJ2-1|TRBV5-6|many
CASLTGPGTYNEQFF
TGTGCCAGCCTGACAGGGCCGGGTACCTACAATGAGCAGTTCTTC
>TRBD2|TRBJ2-4|TRBV3-1|.
CASSQGTSGRYF
TGTGCCAGCAGCCAAGGGACTAGCGGGAGGTACTTC
>TRBD2|TRBJ2-7|TRBV18|.
CASSPSGGGGYEQYF
TGTGCCAGCTCACCGAGCGGGGGTGGCGGTTACGAGCAGTACTTC
>TRBD2|TRBJ2-1|TRBV7-2|.
CASSLVAGLGNEQFF
TGTGCCAGCAGCTTAGTAGCGGGTCTCGGGAATGAGCAGTTCTTC
>TRBD2|TRBJ2-1|TRBV10-3|.
CAIRRESSYNEQFF
TGTGCCATCAGGCGGGAGAGCTCCTACAATGAGCAGTTCTTC
>.|TRBJ2-5|TRBV5-6|.
CASSLVAAETQYF
TGTGCCAGCAGCTTGGTCGCAGCCGAGACCCAGTACTTC
>.|TRBJ2-3|TRBV20-1|few
CSASRDRLQDTQYF
TGCAGTGCTAGTCGGGACCGCTTACAAGATACGCAGTATTTT
>.|TRBJ1-1|TRBV28|few
CASSSLRGGNTEAFF
TGTGCCAGCAGTTCGCTCCGGGGGGGAAACACTGAAGCTTTCTTT
>TRBD2|TRBJ2-5|TRBV13|few
CASSLGTKQKTSDVRGGPQETQYF
TGTGCCAGCAGCTTAGGGACTAAACAGAAAACTAGCGACGTCCGCGGGGGGCCACAAGAGACCCAGTACTTC
>.|TRBJ2-2|TRBV4-1|few
CASSHFNTGELFF
TGCGCCAGCAGCCACTTTAACACCGGGGAGCTGTTTTTT
>TRBD1|TRBJ2-2|TRBV28|few
CASRAQGAGELFF
TGTGCCAGCAGGGCACAGGGGGCCGGGGAGCTGTTTTTT
>.|TRBJ1-1|TRBV5-1|many
CASSLVVLGSLDTEAFF
TGCGCCAGCAGCTTGGTGGTATTAGGGTCGCTGGACACTGAAGCTTTCTTT
>TRBD1|TRBJ1-2|TRBV10-3|few
CAISEGQGGYGYTF
TGTGCCATCAGTGAAGGCCAGGGGGGCTATGGCTACACCTTC
>TRBD2|TRBJ2-7|TRBV6-2/TRBV6-3|few
CASSYSRTSGAYEQYF
TGTGCCAGCAGTTACTCGAGGACTAGCGGAGCCTACGAGCAGTACTTC
>.|TRBJ2-6|TRBV7-2|.
CASSLSAVAGANVLTF
TGTGCCAGCAGCTTATCAGCGGTGGCCGGGGCCAACGTCCTGACTTTC
>TRBD2|TRBJ2-7|TRBV3-1|.
CASSQDLAGGPSEQYF
TGTGCCAGCAGCCAAGATTTAGCGGGAGGGCCGAGTGAGCAGTACTTC
>.|TRBJ2-5|TRBV7-6|many
CASSLGSGPLPYQETQYF
TGTGCCAGCAGCTTAGGGAGCGGACCTCTACCGTACCAAGAGACCCAGTACTTC
>TRBD2|TRBJ2-2|TRBV5-5|many
CASSHQGLPNTGELFF
TGTGCCAGCAGCCACCAGGGACTACCGAACACCGGGGAGCTGTTTTTT
>TRBD1|TRBJ1-2|TRBV20-1|.
CSARIRTGSYTF
TGCAGTGCTAGAATAAGGACAGGGAGCTACACCTTC
>.|TRBJ1-5|TRBV10-2|.
CASSGAGALPYSNQPQHF
TGCGCCAGCAGTGGAGCGGGGGCTTTACCATATAGCAATCAGCCCCAGCATTTT
>TRBD2|TRBJ2-3|TRBV24-1|many
CATSSGRRTDTQYF
TGTGCCACCAGTAGCGGGAGACGGACAGATACGCAGTATTTT
>TRBD2|TRBJ2-1|TRBV28|few
CASSPMGLAGGPGDNEQFF
TGTGCCAGCAGTCCGATGGGACTAGCGGGAGGGCCGGGCGACAATGAGCAGTTCTTC
>.|TRBJ2-6|TRBV10-3|.
CAISDAVSSLNSGANVLTF
TGTGCCATCAGTGACGCAGTCAGTAGTTTGAATTCTGGGGCCAACGTCCTGACTTTC
>.|TRBJ2-5|TRBV10-3|few
CAISETYLPETQYF
TGTGCCATCAGTGAAACCTACCTGCCGGAGACCCAGTACTTC
>.|TRBJ2-1|TRBV10-3|few
CAISEKLPHHNEQFF
TGTGCCATCAGTGAAAAGCTACCCCACCACAATGAGCAGTTCTTC
>.|TRBJ2-5|TRBV5-5|few
CASSPLGSETQYF
TGTGCCAGCAGCCCGCTTGGATCTGAGACCCAGTACTTC
>.|TRBJ2-3|TRBV29-1|few
CSAPRAYTDTQYF
TGCAGCGCCCCGCGGGCCTACACAGATACGCAGTATTTT
>.|TRBJ2-3|TRBV4-2|.
CASSPDLTDTQYF
TGTGCCAGCAGCCCCGACCTCACAGATACGCAGTATTTT
>TRBD1|TRBJ2-1|TRBV4-3|.
CASSQGTGHNNEQFF
TGCGCCAGCAGCCAAGGGACAGGGCATAACAATGAGCAGTTCTTC
>.|TRBJ2-4|TRBV20-1|many
CSARERLTPIQYF
TGCAGTGCTAGAGAGAGGCTTACACCCATTCAGTACTTC
>.|TRBJ2-3|TRBV29-1|few
CSVDRGAAADTQYF
TGCAGCGTTGATAGGGGGGCAGCGGCAGATACGCAGTATTTT
>.|TRBJ2-3|TRBV4-3|.
CASSQPGDSGTDTQYF
TGCGCCAGCAGCCAACCGGGCGACAGTGGCACGGATACGCAGTATTTT